Following are 27 T cell receptor beta chains from one sample sequenced in a study of memory CD4+ T cells and cytomegalovirus serostatus. Single viable CD3+CD4+CD8-CD45RO+ cells were sorted as the memory CD4+ T cells. Produced via immunoSEQ multiplex PCR; TCRdb's table is partial and in-frame only. The sample records about 61,000 clones, approximately 78% being singletons. Sequencing was carried out using memory CD4+ T cells from blood. These TCRs come from an adult in good health and CMV-seronegative.

The gene calls are TRBV7-3 and TRBJ2-7; D gene unclear. Between the trimmed V and J ends, which lost 6 bases and 3 bases, there was a span of 18 bases. CDR3 length equals 15 residues. From germline, CDR1 is SGHTA and CDR2 FQGTGA. This chain's CDR3 is CASRISQVANYEQYF. The CDR3 DNA sequence: TGTGCCAGCAGGATCTCCCAGGTGGCAAACTACGAGCAGTACTTC.

V usage is TRBV7-9 and J usage is TRBJ2-7; D is perhaps TRBD2 (7 bases). Germline CDR1 is SEHNR and CDR2 is FQNEAQ (reference sequence). The V gene lost 5 bases and the J gene lost 6 bases, with 32 bases spanning the gap. The CDR3 sequence is 19 residues long. The CDR3 here is CASSKSSFRGALLGSEQYF. The CDR3 nucleotides read TGTGCCAGCAGCAAGTCCTCCTTTCGGGGGGCCCTCCTGGGCTCCGAGCAGTACTTC.

The chain employs TRBV10-1 and TRBJ1-2; D call uncertain. Germline CDR1 WNHNN, CDR2 SYGVQD (reference sequence). Trimming shortened V by 2 bases and J by 0 bases, and 4 bases separated the two germline ends. The CDR3 is made up of 13 amino acids. The CDR3 sequence: CASSELPNYGYTF. CDR3 coding DNA: TGCGCCAGCAGTGAGCTCCCTAACTATGGCTACACCTTC.

The chain carries TRBV19 and TRBJ2-1, with 8 bases fitting TRBD1. Germline CDR1 and CDR2: LNHDA and SQIVND (reference sequence). Trimming cost V 4 bases and J 0 bases; bases outside gene matches: 8. CDR3 size: 17 residues. CDR3 bases: TGTGCCAGTAGTAAGGGGTCCGGGACAGGCTCCTACAATGAGCAGTTCTTC. It yields the protein CASSKGSGTGSYNEQFF.

This clone was observed a single time. The CDR3 sequence: CASRRRQGIIYEQYF. The CDR3 DNA reads TGTGCCAGCAGAAGACGACAGGGGATTATCTACGAGCAGTACTTC. This sequence joins TRBV28 and TRBJ2-7, with 8 bases fitting TRBD1. Trimming cost V 6 bases and J 3 bases; bases outside gene matches: 10. The germline V gene encodes CDR1 MDHEN and CDR2 SYDVKM. The length of the CDR3 is 15 residues. Combining the CDR3 with reference TRBV28 and TRBJ2-7 gives the whole variable domain DVKVTQSSRYLVKRTGEKVFLECVQDMDHENMFWYRQDPGLGLRLIYFSYDVKMKEKGDIPEGYSVSREKKERFSLILESASTNQTSMYLCASRRRQGIIYEQYFGPGTRLTVT.

This rearrangement joins TRBV5-4 to TRBJ2-1; 7 bases line up with TRBD1. There are 15 residues in the CDR3. The germline gives CDR1 SGHNT, CDR2 YYREEE (reference sequence). Germline trimming cut 1 base from V and 1 base from J; bases unmatched to any gene: 2. The chain's CDR3 is CASSLPGQSYNEQFF. The CDR3 bases are TGTGCCAGCAGCTTGCCGGGACAGTCCTACAATGAGCAGTTCTTC.

CDR3 DNA: TGCAGCGCGACAGCTTTAGGGACCCAGTACTTC. The encoded protein is CSATALGTQYF. The chain recombines TRBV29-1 with TRBJ2-5, with D possibly being TRBD1 (5 bases). The CDR3 extends over 11 amino acids. Germline V lookup: CDR1 SQVTM, CDR2 ANQGSEA. Trimming cost V 7 bases and J 7 bases, with 13 bases left between them.

This chain uses TRBV2 with TRBJ1-2, with no clear D. V gave up 7 bases and J gave up 8 bases, with 20 bases separating them. This CDR3 region has 14 residues. Germline CDR1 SNHLY, CDR2 FYNNEI. The CDR3 loop reads CASTVNREKPGYTF. Here the CDR3 DNA reads TGTGCCAGCACTGTAAACCGGGAGAAGCCGGGCTACACCTTC.

The rearrangement uses TRBV7-2 and TRBJ2-1, with D perhaps TRBD1 (6 bases). CDR3 size: 16 residues. The germline CDR1 and CDR2 sequences are SGHTA and FQGNSA. The ends were cut back, 0 bases at V and 6 bases at J, with 15 bases in the middle. In DNA, the CDR3 is TGTGCCAGCAGCTTAGCGGTGGGGGCGGCTGGCAATGAGCAGTTCTTC. Its protein is CASSLAVGAAGNEQFF.

The rearrangement links TRBV15 to TRBJ2-5, with D unclear. Germline CDR1 and CDR2: LNHNV and YYDKDF (reference sequence). V lost 8 bases and J 1 base, leaving 14 bases between the germline ends. CDR3 size: 14 residues. The CDR3 nucleotides read TGTGCCACCCAATCTGGCAAGCCCCAAGAGACCCAGTACTTC. Amino acids: CATQSGKPQETQYF.

The chain couples TRBV10-2 to TRBJ2-3; D unresolved. CDR3 length equals 11 residues. The germline V gene has CDR1 WSHSY and CDR2 SAAADI. V lost 6 bases and J lost 5, with 6 bases in between. The CDR3 nucleotides are TGCGCCAGCAGACAAGGAGATACGCAGTATTTT. The encoded protein is CASRQGDTQYF.

V gene TRBV7-2 combines with J gene TRBJ2-7; 8 positions agree with TRBD2. V dropped 5 bases and J dropped 7; count of bases not matched to a gene: 16. The CDR3 is made up of 16 amino acids. Germline loops: CDR1 SGHTA, CDR2 FQGNSA. CDR3 protein: CASSQTGGVRFWEQYF. CDR3 nucleotide sequence: TGTGCCAGCAGCCAGACCGGGGGGGTAAGGTTTTGGGAGCAGTACTTC. Full variable domain (remainder filled in from reference TRBV7-2 and TRBJ2-7): GAGVSQSPSNKVTEKGKDVELRCDPISGHTALYWYRQSLGQGLEFLIYFQGNSAPDKSGLPSDRFSAERTGGSVSTLTIQRTQQEDSAVYLCASSQTGGVRFWEQYFGPGTRLTVT.

This chain uses TRBV25-1 with TRBJ2-7, with D uncertain. Trimming removed 1 base at V and 5 bases at J, with 3 bases between. Germline V gene lookup returns CDR1 MGHDK and CDR2 SYGVNS. The CDR3 extends over 11 amino acids. In DNA, the CDR3 is TGTGCCAGCAGTGAATTTAACGAGCAGTACTTC. Amino acid sequence: CASSEFNEQYF.

This sequence joins TRBV11-2 and TRBJ2-7; D is perhaps TRBD1 (6 bases). Trimming removed 7 bases from V and 4 bases from J, with 8 bases in between. The germline CDR1 and CDR2 sequences are SGHAT and FQNNGV. The CDR3 sequence is 11 residues long. The CDR3 region is CASTRGYEQYF. DNA for the CDR3: TGTGCCAGCACCAGGGGTTACGAGCAGTACTTC. Full variable domain (missing parts from reference TRBV11-2 and TRBJ2-7): EAGVAQSPRYKIIEKRQSVAFWCNPISGHATLYWYQQILGQGPKLLIQFQNNGVVDDSQLPKDRFSAERLKGVDSTLKIQPAKLEDSAVYLCASTRGYEQYFGPGTRLTVT.

V gene TRBV18 combines with J gene TRBJ2-5, with D maybe TRBD2 (7 bases). Trimming removed 4 bases at V and 5 bases at J, with 20 bases between. CDR3 length equals 16 residues. Germline V gene sequence: CDR1 KGHSH, CDR2 LQKENI. CDR3: CASSLQGGRSGETQYF. Here the CDR3 DNA reads TGTGCCAGCTCACTACAGGGAGGGCGTTCCGGTGAGACCCAGTACTTC.

V and J are TRBV15 and TRBJ1-6; unclear D gene. Germline CDR1 is LNHNV and CDR2 is YYDKDF (reference sequence). This CDR3 region has 14 residues. V lost 1 base, J lost 9 bases, and 10 bases lay in between. CDR3 region: CATSRVIPGSPLHF. CDR3 nucleotide sequence: TGTGCCACCAGCAGAGTCATCCCGGGTTCACCCCTCCACTTT.

The chain carries TRBV30 and TRBJ2-7; TRBD1 matches at 9 bases. The V segment lost 3 bases and the J segment 2 bases; nucleotides outside the gene matches: 8. This CDR3 is built from 15 residues. Germline CDR1 and CDR2: GTSNPN and SVGIG (reference sequence). CDR3 sequence (DNA): TGTGCCTGGAGGCCCGGACAGGGGCCTACCTACGAGCAGTACTTC. Encoded protein: CAWRPGQGPTYEQYF.

V usage is TRBV5-1 and J usage is TRBJ2-2, with D tentatively TRBD1 or TRBD2 (6 bases each). V gave up 0 bases and J gave up 7 bases, with 13 bases separating them. The length of the CDR3 is 15 residues. Germline-derived CDR1 and CDR2 are SGHRS and YFSETQ. CDR3 residues: CASSLGSGGYGELFF. Written as DNA, the CDR3 is TGCGCCAGCAGCTTGGGGTCCGGGGGCTACGGGGAGCTGTTTTTT.

The rearrangement links TRBV19 to TRBJ1-5; the D is unclear. V lost 3 bases and J 7 bases, leaving 10 bases between the germline ends. Germline CDR1 reads LNHDA; CDR2 reads SQIVND (reference sequence). CDR3 size: 13 residues. The CDR3: CASSMSLRQPQHF. The CDR3 coding sequence is TGTGCCAGTAGTATGAGTTTGCGACAGCCCCAGCATTTT.

This chain links TRBV29-1 with TRBJ2-1; 7 bases line up with TRBD1. V gave up 4 bases and J gave up 8 bases; unmatched junction bases: 5. The CDR3 runs to 12 residues. CDR1 is SQVTM and CDR2 is ANQGSEA in the germline V gene. The CDR3 sequence is CSVGDDRDEQFF. The CDR3 coding sequence is TGCAGCGTTGGGGACGACAGGGATGAGCAGTTCTTC.

The V call is TRBV4-1, the J call TRBJ2-7, with D hard to call. V lost 0 bases and J 3 bases, leaving 12 bases between the germline ends. The CDR3 length is 15 residues. Germline V lookup: CDR1 MGHRA, CDR2 YSYEKL. CDR3 nucleotide sequence: TGCGCCAGCAGCCAAGATAGGCAGGCACGCTACGAGCAGTACTTC. Its translation is CASSQDRQARYEQYF.

The genes are TRBV28 and TRBJ1-4; D possibly corresponds to TRBD1 (5 bases). Germline V gene lookup returns CDR1 MDHEN and CDR2 SYDVKM. Deletions cut 2 bases from V and 8 bases from J, with 18 bases between. This CDR3 has 16 residues. The CDR3 reads CASSLVGDRRGEKLFF. The CDR3 region has the DNA TGTGCCAGCAGTTTAGTTGGGGACCGGCGGGGCGAAAAACTGTTTTTT.

The gene calls are TRBV6-5 and TRBJ1-6; D possibly corresponds to TRBD1 (5 bases). V was pared by 0 bases and J by 9 bases, with 15 bases between. The CDR3 contains 16 residues. The germline CDR1 and CDR2 sequences are MNHEY and SVGAGI. DNA for the CDR3: TGTGCCAGCAGTTACTCGAAAGGGACGCAGACTTCACCCCTCCACTTT. It encodes CASSYSKGTQTSPLHF.

Concerning this clone itself: Distinct nucleotide sequences in the sample also encode this CDR3. The genes are TRBV19 and TRBJ1-1; D perhaps matches TRBD1 (5 bases). CDR1 is LNHDA and CDR2 is SQIVND in the germline V gene (reference sequence). This CDR3 has 12 residues. Between the trimmed V and J ends, which lost 7 bases and 6 bases, there was a span of 12 bases. The CDR3 here is CASNLGVSEAFF. CDR3 bases: TGTGCCAGTAACTTAGGGGTCTCTGAAGCTTTCTTT. Drawing the rest from reference TRBV19 and TRBJ1-1, the complete variable domain is DGGITQSPKYLFRKEGQNVTLSCEQNLNHDAMYWYRQDPGQGLRLIYYSQIVNDFQKGDIAEGYSVSREKKESFPLTVTSAQKNPTAFYLCASNLGVSEAFFGQGTRLTVV.

This rearrangement joins TRBV6-4 to TRBJ1-6; D is unclear. The ends were cut back, 6 bases at V and 8 bases at J, with 14 bases in the middle. This CDR3 spans 14 amino acids. CDR1 is MRHNA, CDR2 SNTAGT, per germline. The CDR3 sequence: CASSLTPRDSPLHF. The CDR3 DNA sequence: TGTGCCAGCAGCCTGACGCCGAGGGATTCACCCCTCCACTTT.

CDR3 sequence: CASRFTGDLYGYTF. The CDR3 nucleotides are TGTGCCAGCAGGTTCACAGGGGACCTATATGGCTACACCTTC. J is TRBJ1-2 and V is TRBV5-6; TRBD1 matches 7 bases. Germline lookup yields CDR1 SGHDT and CDR2 YYEEEE. This CDR3 region has 14 residues. The V and J ends lost 5 bases and 5 bases, in that order; junction bases with no gene match: 9.

This rearrangement joins TRBV7-8 to TRBJ2-2, with 9 bases identical to TRBD1. V shed 5 bases, J shed 0 bases, and the junction held 4 bases outside the gene matches. CDR1 is SGHVS, CDR2 FQNEAQ, per germline. This CDR3 spans 16 amino acids. CDR3 DNA: TGTGCCAGCAGCCCCCGGGACAGGGCGAACACCGGGGAGCTGTTTTTT. Protein: CASSPRDRANTGELFF. Full variable domain (remainder filled in from reference TRBV7-8 and TRBJ2-2): GAGVSQSPRYKVAKRGQDVALRCDPISGHVSLFWYQQALGQGPEFLTYFQNEAQLDKSGLPSDRFFAERPEGSVSTLKIQRTQQEDSAVYLCASSPRDRANTGELFFGEGSRLTVL.